This T cell receptor (beta chain) came from a study of OX40 agonist ivuxolimab in advanced cancers. Repertoires were generated with immunoSEQ multiplex PCR, while TCRdb's copy carries only in-frame clones and drops some. Seen here are 75,000 to 100,000 clones, about 80% observed once, and the top ten hold under 7%. Sequencing used CD4+ or CD8+ T cells sorted from blood, obtained in a trial of the OX40 agonist ivuxolimab. The receptor's source is an adult with an advanced solid tumor such as melanoma, head and neck, liver or kidney cancer.

This CDR3 is CASSLVAGGSYGYTF. The CDR3 bases are TGCGCCAGCAGCTTGGTTGCAGGGGGCAGCTATGGCTACACCTTC. The gene calls are TRBV5-1 and TRBJ1-2; 8 nucleotides agree with TRBD1. With V trimmed by 0 bases and J by 4 bases, 5 bases remained unmatched. Germline lookup yields CDR1 SGHRS and CDR2 YFSETQ. The CDR3 sequence is 15 residues long.